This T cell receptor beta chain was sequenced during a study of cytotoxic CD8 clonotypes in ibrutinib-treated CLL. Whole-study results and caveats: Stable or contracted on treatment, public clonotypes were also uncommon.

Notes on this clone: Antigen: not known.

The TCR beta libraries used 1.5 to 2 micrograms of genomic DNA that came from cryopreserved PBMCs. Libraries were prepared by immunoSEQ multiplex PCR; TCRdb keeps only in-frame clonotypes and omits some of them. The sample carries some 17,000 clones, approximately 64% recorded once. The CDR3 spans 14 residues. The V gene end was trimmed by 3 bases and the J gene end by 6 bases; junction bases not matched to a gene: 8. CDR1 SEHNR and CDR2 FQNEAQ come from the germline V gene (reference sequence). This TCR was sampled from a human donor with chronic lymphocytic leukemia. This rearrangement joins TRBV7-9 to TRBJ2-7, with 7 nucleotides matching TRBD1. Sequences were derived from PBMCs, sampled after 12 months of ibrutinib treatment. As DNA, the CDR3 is TGTGCCAGCAGCTTTTTGACAGGGTTCGGCGAGCAGTACTTC. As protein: CASSFLTGFGEQYF.